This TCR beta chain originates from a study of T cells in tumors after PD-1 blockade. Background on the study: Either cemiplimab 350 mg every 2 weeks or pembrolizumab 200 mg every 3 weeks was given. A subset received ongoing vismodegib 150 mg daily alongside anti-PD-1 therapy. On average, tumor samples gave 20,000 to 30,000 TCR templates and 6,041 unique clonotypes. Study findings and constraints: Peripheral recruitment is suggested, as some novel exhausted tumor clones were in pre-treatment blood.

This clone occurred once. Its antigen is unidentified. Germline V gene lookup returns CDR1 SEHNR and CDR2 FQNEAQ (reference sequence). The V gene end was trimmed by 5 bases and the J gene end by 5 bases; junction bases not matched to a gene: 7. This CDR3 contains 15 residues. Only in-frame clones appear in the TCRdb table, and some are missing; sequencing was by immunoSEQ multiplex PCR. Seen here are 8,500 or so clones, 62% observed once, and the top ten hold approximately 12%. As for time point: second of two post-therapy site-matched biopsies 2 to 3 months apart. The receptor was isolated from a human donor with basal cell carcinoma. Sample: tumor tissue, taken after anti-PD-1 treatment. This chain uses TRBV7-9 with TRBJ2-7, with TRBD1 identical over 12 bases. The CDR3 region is CASSQRDRGRNEQYF. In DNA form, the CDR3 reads TGTGCCAGCAGCCAGAGGGACAGGGGGCGAAACGAGCAGTACTTC. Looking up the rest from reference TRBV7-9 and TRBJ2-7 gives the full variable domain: DTGVSQNPRHKITKRGQNVTFRCDPISEHNRLYWYRQTLGQGPEFLTYFQNEAQLEKSRLLSDRFSAERPKGSFSTLEIQRTEQGDSAMYLCASSQRDRGRNEQYFGPGTRLTVT.